This T cell receptor beta chain was sequenced during a study of shared clonotypes between healthy human individuals. Trimming stripped 6 bases from V and 8 bases from J, with 13 bases between. Germline loops: CDR1 MDHEN, CDR2 SYDVKM. The CDR3 contains 12 residues. As defined, naive CD8 cells were CD45RO-negative and positively selected for CCR7, with terminally differentiated effector memory CD45RA+ cells excluded. Only in-frame clones appear in the TCRdb table, and some are missing; sequencing was by immunoSEQ multiplex PCR. Here the sample spans around 2,000,000 clones, approximately 94% being singletons.

Sequencing was carried out using naive CD8+ T cells from PBMCs. The sequence derives from a man younger than 30 in good health. Some clones in this sample may be carry-over from other donors' samples. The chain carries TRBV28 and TRBJ1-1; no definite D call. Here the CDR3 DNA reads TGTGCCAGCAGCTCGGGCCTATTCGAAGCTTTCTTT. This sequence encodes CASSSGLFEAFF.